This TCR beta chain was identified in a study of T cell changes during pregnancy in multiple sclerosis (dated 2019 in TCRdb). Regarding the study in general: The study examined how the T cell repertoire changed over the course of pregnancy in women with multiple sclerosis.

V drops 4 bases and J drops 7 bases, leaving 8 bases in between. CDR1 and CDR2, per the germline V gene (reference sequence), are WNHNN and SYGVQD. The CDR3 covers 13 residues, taking in both the cysteine and the phenylalanine. Of the read, only the CDR3 DNA is kept; its 39 bases are in frame from base 1. The protocol used for the library was the immunoSEQ multiplex PCR assay. This is the immuneACCESS table as TCRdb keeps it, with only in-frame sequences that have V and J called. A part of the clones is gone; compared with another copy, unresolved V genes explain less than half, and the rest is unexplained. This sample lists 36,000 or so clones; around 91% were detected once. The ten largest clones capture around 11% of the sample. Only a few counts were recorded for this clone. What antigen it recognizes has not been identified. No base quality information exists; no much larger clone differs at one position.

Sequences were derived from CD8+ T cells from peripheral blood mononuclear cells, sampled in the third trimester of pregnancy. In this chain, TRBV10-1 is recombined with TRBJ1-6, with TRBD1 as a weak D call on 5 bases. The clonotype originates from a female donor with multiple sclerosis, enrolled in a pregnancy study. CDR3 protein: CASSAGRNSPLHF. The bases read TGCGCCAGCAGTGCAGGGCGCAATTCACCCCTCCACTTT.